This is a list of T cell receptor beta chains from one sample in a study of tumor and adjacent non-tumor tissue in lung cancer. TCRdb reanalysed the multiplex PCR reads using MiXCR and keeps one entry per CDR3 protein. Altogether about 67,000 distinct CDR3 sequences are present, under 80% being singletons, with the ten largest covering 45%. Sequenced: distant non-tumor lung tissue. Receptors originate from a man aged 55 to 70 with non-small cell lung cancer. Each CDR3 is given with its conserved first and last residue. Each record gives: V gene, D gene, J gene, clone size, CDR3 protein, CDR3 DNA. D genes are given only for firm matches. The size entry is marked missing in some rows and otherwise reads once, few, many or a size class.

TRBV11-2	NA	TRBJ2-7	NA	CASSPRTVGEQYF	TGTGCCAGCAGTCCCCGTACAGTTGGGGAGCAGTACTTC
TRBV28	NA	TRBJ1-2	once	CASSLLGTQNGYTF	TGCGCCAGCAGTCTACTAGGGACCCAAAATGGCTACACCTTC
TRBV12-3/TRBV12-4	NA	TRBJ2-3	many	CASSREETDTQYF	TGTGCCAGCAGTCGAGAAGAGACAGATACGCAGTATTTT
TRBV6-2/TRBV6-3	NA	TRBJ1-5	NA	CASSQSWSNLPQNF	TGTGCCAGCAGTCAAAGTTGGAGCAATCTGCCCCAGAATTTT
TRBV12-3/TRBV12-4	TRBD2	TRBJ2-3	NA	CASSLELAGRSTDTQYF	TGTGCCAGCAGTTTAGAATTAGCGGGAAGGAGCACAGATACGCAGTATTTT
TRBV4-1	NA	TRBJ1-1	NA	CANSQEVWGSTTEAFF	TGCGCCAACAGCCAAGAAGTTTGGGGTAGTACCACTGAAGCTTTCTTT
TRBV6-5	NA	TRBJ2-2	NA	CASSYACPNTRELFF	TGTGCCAGCAGTTACGCATGTCCAAACACCCGGGAGCTGTTTTTT
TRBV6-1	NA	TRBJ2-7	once	CARSRRLLTEPTYEQYF	TGTGCCAGGAGTAGAAGACTTTTGACAGAACCAACCTACGAGCAGTACTTC
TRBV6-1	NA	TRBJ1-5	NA	CASWDVGGLQEGQPQHF	TGTGCCAGCTGGGACGTGGGGGGCCTACAAGAGGGTCAGCCCCAGCATTTT
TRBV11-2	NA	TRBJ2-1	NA	CVSSFQTSAEQFF	TGTGTCAGCAGCTTCCAAACAAGTGCCGAGCAGTTCTTC
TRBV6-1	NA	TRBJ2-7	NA	CVCREFTAYEQYF	TGTGTCTGCCGGGAGTTCACAGCCTACGAGCAGTACTTC
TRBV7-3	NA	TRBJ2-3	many	CASSDPGATDTQYF	TGTGCCAGCAGCGACCCAGGGGCCACAGATACGCAGTATTTT
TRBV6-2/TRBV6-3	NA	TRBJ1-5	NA	CASSTDPYQPQHF	TGTGCCAGCAGTACTGACCCCTATCAGCCCCAGCATTTT
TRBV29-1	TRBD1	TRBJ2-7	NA	CGIEGPHGTASYEQYF	TGCGGCATTGAAGGGCCCCACGGGACAGCTTCCTACGAGCAGTACTTC
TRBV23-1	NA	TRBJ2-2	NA	CASRPRNTGELFF	TGCGCCAGCAGACCGAGGAACACCGGGGAGCTGTTTTTT
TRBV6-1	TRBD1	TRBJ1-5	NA	CASTEGQDLNQPQHF	TGTGCCAGCACGGAAGGACAGGACCTCAATCAGCCCCAGCATTTT
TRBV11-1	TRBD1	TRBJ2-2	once	CASSFRQGPGELFF	TGTGCCAGCAGCTTCCGACAGGGTCCCGGGGAGTTGTTTTTT
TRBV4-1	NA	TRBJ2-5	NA	CTSSPQRKGKETQYF	TGCACAAGCAGCCCCCAGCGGAAGGGGAAAGAGACCCAGTACTTC
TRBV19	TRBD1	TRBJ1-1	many	CASIDRGLTEAFF	TGTGCCAGTATCGACAGGGGGCTCACTGAAGCTTTCTTT
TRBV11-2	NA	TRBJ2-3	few	CASSLLAGNTDTQYF	TGTGCCAGCAGCTTACTGGCGGGAAACACAGATACGCAGTATTTT
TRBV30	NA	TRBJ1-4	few	CATPDSLGEPHEKLFF	TGTGCCACCCCGGACAGTTTGGGGGAACCACATGAAAAACTGTTTTTT
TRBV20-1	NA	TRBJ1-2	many	CSASVPWSDPRGGYTF	TGCAGTGCTAGCGTCCCTTGGTCAGACCCTCGGGGAGGCTACACCTTC
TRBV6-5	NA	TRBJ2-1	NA	CASTDADCNEQLF	TGCGCCAGCACCGATGCGGACTGCAATGAGCAGCTCTTT
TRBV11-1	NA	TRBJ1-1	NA	CACSLAPGAETFF	TGTGCCTGCAGCTTAGCCCCGGGGGCTGAAACTTTCTTT
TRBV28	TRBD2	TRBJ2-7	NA	CVSSPHPGLVGVTSSYEQYF	TGTGTCAGCAGTCCCCATCCGGGACTAGTGGGAGTAACTTCCTCCTACGAGCAGTACTTC
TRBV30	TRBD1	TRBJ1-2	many	CAWSARQGVGYTF	TGTGCCTGGAGTGCACGACAGGGGGTGGGCTACACCTTC
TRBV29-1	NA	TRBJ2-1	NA	CSVEDPLGNDQFF	TGCAGCGTTGAAGACCCACTAGGGAATGACCAGTTCTTC
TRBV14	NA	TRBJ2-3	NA	CASSQMGLGVADLDTQYF	TGTGCCAGCAGCCAAATGGGGCTTGGAGTCGCAGACTTAGATACGCAGTATTTT
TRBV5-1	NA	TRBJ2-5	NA	CASSLGPVGVQETQYF	TGCGCCAGCAGCTTGGGACCGGTAGGGGTCCAAGAGACCCAGTACTTC
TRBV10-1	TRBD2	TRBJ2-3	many	CASSAAGLAGGVSTDTQYF	TGCGCCAGCAGTGCGGCGGGACTAGCGGGAGGCGTGAGCACAGATACGCAGTATTTT
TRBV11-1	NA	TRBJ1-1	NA	CASSLTPGVESFF	TGTGCCAGCAGCTTAACGCCGGGGGTTGAATCTTTCTTT
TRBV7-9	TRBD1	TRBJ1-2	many	CASSSSRDRDYGYTF	TGTGCCAGCAGCTCTTCCCGGGACAGAGACTATGGCTACACCTTC
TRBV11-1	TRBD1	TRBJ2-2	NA	CSISSRQGPGELFF	TGTTCCATCAGCTCCCGACAGGGCCCCGGTGAGCTGTTTTTT
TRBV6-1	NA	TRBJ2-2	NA	CASSEVTRTRELFF	TGTGCCAGCAGTGAAGTAACTAGAACCAGGGAGCTGTTTTTT
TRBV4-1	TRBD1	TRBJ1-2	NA	CASSQYAPDRGLGYTF	TGCGCCAGCAGCCAATATGCCCCCGACAGGGGGCTCGGCTACACCTTC
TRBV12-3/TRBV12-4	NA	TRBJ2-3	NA	CDSSLGLARGSTDTQYF	TGTGACAGCAGTTTAGGATTAGCGAGAGGGAGCACAGATACGCAGTATTTT
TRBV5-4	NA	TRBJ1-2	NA	CAVREGGAKYGYTF	TGTGCCGTCAGGGAGGGAGGAGCTAAGTATGGCTACACCTTC
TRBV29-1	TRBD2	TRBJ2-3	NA	CNVALAGMGGQYF	TGCAACGTTGCACTAGCGGGAATGGGGGGGCAGTATTTT
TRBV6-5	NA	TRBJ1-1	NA	CTSSYSRRGGPEAFF	TGTACCAGTAGTTACTCCCGCAGGGGTGGGCCTGAAGCTTTCTTT
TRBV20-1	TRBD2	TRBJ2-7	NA	CSATLLTQRDLYEQYF	TGCAGTGCCACATTGTTGACTCAGCGGGACCTCTACGAGCAGTACTTC
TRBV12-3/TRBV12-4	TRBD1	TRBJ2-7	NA	CVSSSGTGGLEQYF	TGTGTCAGCAGTTCCGGGACAGGGGGTCTCGAGCAGTACTTT